The 20 T cell receptor beta chains listed next were all sequenced from one sample in a study of T cells in localized non-small cell lung cancer. The method was immunoSEQ multiplex PCR; TCRdb's version includes in-frame clones alone and lacks a portion of them. This table holds 35,000 to 45,000 clones, roughly 77% found once. Material: PBMCs, obtained before any cancer treatment. The receptors shown here come from a woman aged 35 to 70 with stage II squamous cell lung carcinoma.

Only one count was recorded for this clone. The J gene is TRBJ1-4, the V gene TRBV5-1, with TRBD1 matching over 9 bases. V trimming: 4 bases; J trimming: 8 bases; junction bases outside the gene matches: 6. CDR3 length: 14 residues. Germline CDR1 SGHRS, CDR2 YFSETQ. DNA of the CDR3: TGCGCCAGCAGCCTGCTGACAGGGGGAGAAAAACTGTTTTTT. Translated: CASSLLTGGEKLFF.

This clone occurred many times. This chain connects TRBV6-5 to TRBJ1-2; TRBD1 is a possible D gene (5 bases). The CDR3 has 13 amino acids. Looked up from germline, CDR1 is MNHEY and CDR2 is SVGAGI. Trimming left V 6 bases short and J 3 bases short, with 11 bases between. The CDR3 coding sequence is TGTGCCAGCAGCCCCGGGGCAGACTATGGCTACACCTTC. This encodes CASSPGADYGYTF.

This sequence joins TRBV7-8 and TRBJ2-5; 7 nucleotides line up with TRBD1. J lost 2 bases, V lost 5 bases, and 2 bases had no gene match. The germline V gene encodes CDR1 SGHVS and CDR2 FQNEAQ. The CDR3 sequence is 13 residues long. The CDR3 region is CASSPDRQETQYF. The CDR3 DNA is TGTGCCAGCAGCCCGGACAGGCAAGAGACCCAGTACTTC.

This chain connects TRBV4-2 to TRBJ1-2, with D hard to call. This CDR3 has 13 amino acids. Looked up from germline, CDR1 is LGHNA and CDR2 is YNFKEQ. Trimming pared 1 base from V and 8 bases from J, leaving 11 bases between. The CDR3 bases are TGTGCCAGCAGCCAAGTCGGCCAGCCCGGCTACACCTTC. Translating gives CASSQVGQPGYTF.

The V and J genes are TRBV11-2 and TRBJ2-1; D possibly corresponds to TRBD2 (5 bases). Trimming pared 3 bases from V and 5 bases from J, leaving 14 bases between. The CDR3 extends over 15 amino acids. Looked up from germline, CDR1 is SGHAT and CDR2 is FQNNGV. Here the CDR3 DNA reads TGTGCCAGCAGCTTCGGGAACAGTCGACACAATGAGCAGTTCTTC. The encoded protein is CASSFGNSRHNEQFF.

The V gene is TRBV6-5, the J gene TRBJ2-7; either TRBD1 or TRBD2 may fit D (5 bases each). V gave up 0 bases and J gave up 3 bases, with 12 bases separating them. CDR1 and CDR2 (germline): MNHEY, SVGAGI. This CDR3 is built from 15 residues. The CDR3 reads CASSYSPGTDYEQYF. CDR3 nucleotide sequence: TGTGCCAGCAGTTACTCACCCGGGACGGACTACGAGCAGTACTTC.

This clone has just one count. This rearrangement joins TRBV19 to TRBJ1-2; D not certain. The germline V and J ends were trimmed by 1 base and 8 bases, with 11 bases remaining between them. Germline assignment: CDR1 LNHDA and CDR2 SQIVND (reference sequence). This CDR3 contains 13 residues. CDR3 sequence (DNA): TGTGCCAGTAGTATAGCCCACCTTGAGGGCTACACCTTC. Protein: CASSIAHLEGYTF.

Notes on this clone: Its ends do not fully match the called genes, so a read error is possible. This chain connects TRBV7-7 to TRBJ2-1; no clear D. The CDR3 is 15 residues long. CDR1 SSHAT and CDR2 FNYEAQ come from the germline V gene (reference sequence). This CDR3 is CASSLGNGGYNEQFF. For the CDR3, the DNA is TGTGCTAGCAGCTTAGGAAACGGTGGCTACAATGAGCAGTTCTTC.

In this sample, this clone turned up once. This chain joins TRBV18 and TRBJ1-1; perhaps TRBD1 as D (5 bases). V was pared by 3 bases and J by 3 bases, with 17 bases between. Germline assignment: CDR1 KGHSH and CDR2 LQKENI. The CDR3 spans 16 residues. CDR3 DNA: TGTGCCAGCTCACCCTTCACGGTAGTAGGGGACACTGAAGCTTTCTTT. Translating gives CASSPFTVVGDTEAFF.

This chain uses TRBV6-6 with TRBJ2-1; TRBD1 might be the D (6 bases). Germline CDR1 and CDR2: MNHNY and SVGAGI (reference sequence). Trimming shortened V by 11 bases and J by 5 bases, and 16 bases separated the two germline ends. This CDR3 has 13 residues. CDR3 loop: CAVRVTGHNEQFF. The CDR3 nucleotides are TGTGCCGTCCGGGTGACAGGACACAATGAGCAGTTCTTC.

J is TRBJ2-1 and V is TRBV9, with D possibly TRBD2 on 6 matching bases. The V end was cut by 2 bases, the J end by 4 bases, with 10 bases between. The CDR3 extends over 14 amino acids. The germline gives CDR1 SGDLS, CDR2 YYNGEE. CDR3 nucleotide sequence: TGTGCCAGCAGCGTGGCGGGGCGGTACAATGAGCAGTTCTTC. Amino acids: CASSVAGRYNEQFF.

The table lists this clone with a count of one. The V gene is TRBV4-3, the J gene TRBJ1-2; the D is unclear. The CDR3 extends over 14 amino acids. V lost 4 bases and J lost 9, with 18 bases in between. From germline, CDR1 is LGHNA and CDR2 YSLEER. CDR3 residues: CASSLGRGGIRYTF. The CDR3, as DNA: TGCGCCAGCAGCCTGGGCCGAGGCGGTATTCGCTACACCTTC.

The genes are TRBV18 and TRBJ2-7; possible D gene TRBD2, 5 bases. The V end was cut by 3 bases, the J end by 6 bases, with 12 bases between. Germline assignment: CDR1 KGHSH and CDR2 LQKENI. This CDR3 spans 13 amino acids. The CDR3: CASSPDLRGEQYV. In DNA, the CDR3 is TGTGCCAGCTCACCCGACCTACGGGGCGAGCAGTACGTC.

The chain is built from TRBV27 and TRBJ2-7; TRBD2 aligns across 11 bases. V shed 5 bases, J shed 2 bases, and the junction held 14 bases outside the gene matches. The CDR3 runs to 18 residues. Germline V lookup: CDR1 MNHEY, CDR2 SMNVEV (reference sequence). The CDR3 DNA reads TGTGCCAGCAGTCCAACCGGGACTAGCGGTACCAATCCCTACGAGCAGTACTTC. This sequence encodes CASSPTGTSGTNPYEQYF.

The chain combines TRBV19 with TRBJ1-1, with D perhaps TRBD1 (5 bases). Germline lookup yields CDR1 LNHDA and CDR2 SQIVND (reference sequence). Deletions cut 11 bases from V and 0 bases from J, with 13 bases between. The CDR3 extends over 13 amino acids. The CDR3 sequence is CACRRGMNTEAFF. The CDR3 DNA reads TGTGCCTGCCGACGGGGCATGAACACTGAAGCTTTCTTT.

The rearrangement links TRBV7-2 to TRBJ2-3; TRBD2 matches 8 bases. V lost 5 bases and J lost 1; bases outside the gene matches: 8. Germline V lookup: CDR1 SGHTA, CDR2 FQGNSA. This CDR3 spans 16 amino acids. The CDR3 DNA reads TGTGCCAGCAGCGTTAGATTCGGGGGGGGCACAGATACGCAGTATTTT. Translating it yields CASSVRFGGGTDTQYF.

The chain couples TRBV6-4 to TRBJ2-7; a possible D gene is TRBD1 (6 bases). Germline V gene sequence: CDR1 MRHNA, CDR2 SNTAGT. CDR3 size: 14 residues. The V and J ends lost 8 bases and 2 bases respectively, with 16 bases between them. In nucleotides, the CDR3 is TGTGCCAGCCACAATCAGGACAGCCCCTACGAGCAGTACGTC. Its protein product is CASHNQDSPYEQYV.

CDR3 in DNA: TGTGCCAGCAGCTTCTTCACTAACACTGAAGCTTTCTTT. Amino acid sequence: CASSFFTNTEAFF. V usage is TRBV7-9 and J usage is TRBJ1-1; no reliable D call. V lost 3 bases and J 2 bases, leaving 7 bases between the germline ends. The CDR3 totals 13 residues. From germline, CDR1 is SEHNR and CDR2 FQNEAQ (reference sequence).

A word on this clone: It may be a read error: a sequence one base away is much more abundant. The rearrangement uses TRBV6-4 and TRBJ1-5; D remains unclear. V was cut by 6 bases and J by 3 bases, with 9 bases left in between. In germline, CDR1 is MRHNA, CDR2 SNTAGT. CDR3 length: 13 amino acids. CDR3 amino acids: CASSQDPNQPQHF. In DNA form, the CDR3 reads TGTGCCAGCAGCCAAGACCCCAATCAGCCCCAGCATTTT.

The V and J genes are TRBV6-5 and TRBJ2-5; D gene ambiguous. The CDR3 loop spans 14 amino acids. Trimming cost V 8 bases and J 7 bases, with 20 bases left between them. Germline CDR1 MNHEY, CDR2 SVGAGI. CDR3 DNA sequence: TGTGCCAGCTCCGACTCCGGGCTTAGGGCGACCCAGTACTTC. Translating gives CASSDSGLRATQYF.